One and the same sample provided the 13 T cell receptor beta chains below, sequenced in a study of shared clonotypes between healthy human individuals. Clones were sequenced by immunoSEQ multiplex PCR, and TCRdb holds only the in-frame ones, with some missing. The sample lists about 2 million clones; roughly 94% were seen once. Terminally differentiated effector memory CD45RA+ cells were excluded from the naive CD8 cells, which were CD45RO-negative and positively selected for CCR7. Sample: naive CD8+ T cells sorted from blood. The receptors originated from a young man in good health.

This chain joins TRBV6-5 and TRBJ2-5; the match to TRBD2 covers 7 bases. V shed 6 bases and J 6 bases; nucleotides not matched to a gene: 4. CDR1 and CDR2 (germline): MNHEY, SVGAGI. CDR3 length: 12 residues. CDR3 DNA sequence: TGTGCCAGCAGCGCGGGGGTGAAGACCCAGTACTTC. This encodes CASSAGVKTQYF.

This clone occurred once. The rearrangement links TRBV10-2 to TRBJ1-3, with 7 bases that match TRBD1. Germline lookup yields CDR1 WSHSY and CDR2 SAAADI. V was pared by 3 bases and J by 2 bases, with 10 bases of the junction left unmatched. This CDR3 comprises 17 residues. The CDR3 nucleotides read TGCGCCAGCAGTGAATTCTTTCCAGGGGGGACTGGAAACACCATATATTTT. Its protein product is CASSEFFPGGTGNTIYF.

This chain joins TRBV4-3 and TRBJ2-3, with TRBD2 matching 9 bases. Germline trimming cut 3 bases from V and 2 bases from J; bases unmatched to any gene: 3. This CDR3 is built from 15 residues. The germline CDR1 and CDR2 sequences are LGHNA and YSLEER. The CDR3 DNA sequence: TGCGCCAGCAGCCAGAGACTAGCGGACACAGATACGCAGTATTTT. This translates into CASSQRLADTDTQYF.

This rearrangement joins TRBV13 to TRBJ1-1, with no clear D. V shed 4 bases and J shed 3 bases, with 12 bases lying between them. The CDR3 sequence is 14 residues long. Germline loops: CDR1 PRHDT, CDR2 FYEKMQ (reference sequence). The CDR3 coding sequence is TGTGCCAGCAGCTGGGCCGAATGGGACACTGAAGCTTTCTTT. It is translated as CASSWAEWDTEAFF.

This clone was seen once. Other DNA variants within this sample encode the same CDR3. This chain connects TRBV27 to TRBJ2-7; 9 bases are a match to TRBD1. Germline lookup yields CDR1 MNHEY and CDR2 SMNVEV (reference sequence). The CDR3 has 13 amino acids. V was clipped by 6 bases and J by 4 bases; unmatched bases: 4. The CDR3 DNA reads TGTGCCAGCAGCCCGGGACAGGGTTACGAGCAGTACTTC. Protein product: CASSPGQGYEQYF.

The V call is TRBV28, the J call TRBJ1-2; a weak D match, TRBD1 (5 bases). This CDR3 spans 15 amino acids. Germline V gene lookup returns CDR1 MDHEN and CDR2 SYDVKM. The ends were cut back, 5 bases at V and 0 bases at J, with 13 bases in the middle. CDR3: CASSRAGEANYGYTF. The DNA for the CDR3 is TGTGCCAGCAGTCGGGCGGGGGAAGCTAACTATGGCTACACCTTC.

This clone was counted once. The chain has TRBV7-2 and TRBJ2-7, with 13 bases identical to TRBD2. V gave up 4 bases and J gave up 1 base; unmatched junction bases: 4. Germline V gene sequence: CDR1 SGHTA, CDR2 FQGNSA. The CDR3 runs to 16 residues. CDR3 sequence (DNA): TGTGCCAGCAGCTCCCGGACTAGCGGGAGTTCCTACGAGCAGTACTTC. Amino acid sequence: CASSSRTSGSSYEQYF.

The CDR3 here is CASSFPGLAESSYNEQFF. As DNA, the CDR3 is TGTGCCAGCAGCTTTCCGGGACTAGCGGAGAGCTCCTACAATGAGCAGTTCTTC. The chain links TRBV7-9 to TRBJ2-1; TRBD2 aligns across 11 bases. Germline CDR1 SEHNR, CDR2 FQNEAQ (reference sequence). J gave up 0 bases and V 3 bases, and 7 bases lay outside the gene matches. CDR3 length equals 18 residues.

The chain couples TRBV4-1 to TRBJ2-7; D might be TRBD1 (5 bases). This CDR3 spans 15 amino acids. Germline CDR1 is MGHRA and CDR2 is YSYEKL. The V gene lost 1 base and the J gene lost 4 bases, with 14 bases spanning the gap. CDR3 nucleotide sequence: TGCGCCAGCAGCCAAGTAATGGCAGGGCGGTACGAGCAGTACTTC. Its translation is CASSQVMAGRYEQYF.

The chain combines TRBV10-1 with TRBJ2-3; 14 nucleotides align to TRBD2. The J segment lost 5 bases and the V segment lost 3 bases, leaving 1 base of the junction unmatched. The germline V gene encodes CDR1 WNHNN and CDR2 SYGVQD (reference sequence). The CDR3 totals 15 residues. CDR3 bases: TGCGCCAGCAGTGACGGGACTAGCGGGGGAGATACGCAGTATTTT. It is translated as CASSDGTSGGDTQYF.

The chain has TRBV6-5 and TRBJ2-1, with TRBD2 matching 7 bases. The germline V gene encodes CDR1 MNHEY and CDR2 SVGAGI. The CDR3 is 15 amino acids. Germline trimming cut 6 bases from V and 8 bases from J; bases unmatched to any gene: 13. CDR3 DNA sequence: TGTGCCAGCAGCCCCTTGGGGAGGGCGGGCGATGAGCAGTTCTTC. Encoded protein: CASSPLGRAGDEQFF.

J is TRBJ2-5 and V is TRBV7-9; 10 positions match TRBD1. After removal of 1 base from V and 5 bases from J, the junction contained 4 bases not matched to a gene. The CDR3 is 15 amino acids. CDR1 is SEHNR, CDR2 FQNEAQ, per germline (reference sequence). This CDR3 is CASSLGQGAMETQYF. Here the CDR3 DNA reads TGTGCCAGCAGCTTAGGACAGGGGGCTATGGAGACCCAGTACTTC. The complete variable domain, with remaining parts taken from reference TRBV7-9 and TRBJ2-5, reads DTGVSQNPRHKITKRGQNVTFRCDPISEHNRLYWYRQTLGQGPEFLTYFQNEAQLEKSRLLSDRFSAERPKGSFSTLEIQRTEQGDSAMYLCASSLGQGAMETQYFGPGTRLLVL.

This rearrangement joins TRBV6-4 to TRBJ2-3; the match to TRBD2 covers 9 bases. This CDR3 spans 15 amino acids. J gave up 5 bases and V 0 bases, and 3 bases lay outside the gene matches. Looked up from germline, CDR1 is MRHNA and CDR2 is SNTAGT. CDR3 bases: TGTGCCAGCAGTGACTCGCCTAGCGGGGTAGATACGCAGTATTTT. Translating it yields CASSDSPSGVDTQYF.